This record looks at one T cell receptor beta chain sequence and its context. Its antigen remains unknown. The data are from a study of cytomegalovirus exposure and HLA in healthy donors. Study outcomes and limitations: CMV antigen specificity was confirmed in vitro for a few CMV-associated chains.

V lost 6 bases, J lost 7 bases, and 10 bases lay in between. CDR3 size: 13 residues. CDR1 is MNHEY and CDR2 is SMNVEV in the germline V gene (reference sequence). Use of 60 Vbeta and 13 Jbeta primers characterized the PCR. TCRdb keeps only in-frame clones here, not all; method: immunoSEQ multiplex PCR. The repertoire holds about 78,000 clones, with more than 65% as singletons. The sequence came from a woman between 35 and 50 years old in good health and CMV-seropositive. The sequenced sample consisted of PBMCs. The chain joins TRBV27 to TRBJ1-6; no definite D call. CDR3 region: CASRPILNSPLHF. In DNA form, the CDR3 reads TGTGCCAGCAGACCTATTTTAAATTCACCCCTCCACTTT.